Listed below are T cell receptor beta chains from one sample, sequenced in a study of cytomegalovirus exposure and HLA in healthy donors. The assay was immunoSEQ multiplex PCR, and TCRdb's table has in-frame clones only and misses some. The table shows about 360,000 clones, with 80% to 90% occurring only once. Source material: PBMCs. These TCRs come from a woman under 30 in good health and CMV-seronegative. Both conserved end residues are trimmed from each CDR3. The size entry is marked missing in some rows and otherwise reads once, few, many or a size class.

V,size,J,CDR3
TRBV18,-,TRBJ2-7,ASSPREGAYEQY
TRBV5-6,-,TRBJ1-4,ASSSRQGWNEKLF
TRBV19,-,TRBJ2-3,ASSIIGSADTQY
TRBV27,-,TRBJ2-1,ASSLSSLGSYNEQF
TRBV30,-,TRBJ2-7,AWSPDRGLADEQY
TRBV28,few,TRBJ2-7,ASSFYDRASSYEQY
TRBV7-2,-,TRBJ2-3,ASSSFTDTQY
TRBV14,-,TRBJ1-1,ASSQDLGDRGWDTEAF
TRBV5-6,-,TRBJ2-3,ASSEKVRGTSTDTQY
TRBV10-3,-,TRBJ2-3,AISDGTTTDTQY